The sequence of this T cell receptor beta chain was determined in a study of cytomegalovirus exposure and HLA in healthy donors. This CDR3 spans 16 amino acids. Germline lookup yields CDR1 MGHRA and CDR2 YSYEKL. The germline V and J ends were trimmed by 1 base and 3 bases, with 12 bases remaining between them. This PCR relied on a set of 60 Vbeta primers and 13 Jbeta primers. The data were produced by immunoSEQ multiplex PCR, yet TCRdb's version contains in-frame clones alone and is incomplete. The sample carries around 150,000 clones, 75% to 80% recorded once. The TCR sequence derives from a woman aged 40 to 55 in good health and CMV-seropositive. Sample: PBMCs. The V gene is TRBV4-1, the J gene TRBJ1-4, with D unclear. CDR3 in DNA: TGCGCCAGCAGCCAAGTTCAGTCCGTATCTAATGAAAAACTGTTTTTT. This sequence encodes CASSQVQSVSNEKLFF.